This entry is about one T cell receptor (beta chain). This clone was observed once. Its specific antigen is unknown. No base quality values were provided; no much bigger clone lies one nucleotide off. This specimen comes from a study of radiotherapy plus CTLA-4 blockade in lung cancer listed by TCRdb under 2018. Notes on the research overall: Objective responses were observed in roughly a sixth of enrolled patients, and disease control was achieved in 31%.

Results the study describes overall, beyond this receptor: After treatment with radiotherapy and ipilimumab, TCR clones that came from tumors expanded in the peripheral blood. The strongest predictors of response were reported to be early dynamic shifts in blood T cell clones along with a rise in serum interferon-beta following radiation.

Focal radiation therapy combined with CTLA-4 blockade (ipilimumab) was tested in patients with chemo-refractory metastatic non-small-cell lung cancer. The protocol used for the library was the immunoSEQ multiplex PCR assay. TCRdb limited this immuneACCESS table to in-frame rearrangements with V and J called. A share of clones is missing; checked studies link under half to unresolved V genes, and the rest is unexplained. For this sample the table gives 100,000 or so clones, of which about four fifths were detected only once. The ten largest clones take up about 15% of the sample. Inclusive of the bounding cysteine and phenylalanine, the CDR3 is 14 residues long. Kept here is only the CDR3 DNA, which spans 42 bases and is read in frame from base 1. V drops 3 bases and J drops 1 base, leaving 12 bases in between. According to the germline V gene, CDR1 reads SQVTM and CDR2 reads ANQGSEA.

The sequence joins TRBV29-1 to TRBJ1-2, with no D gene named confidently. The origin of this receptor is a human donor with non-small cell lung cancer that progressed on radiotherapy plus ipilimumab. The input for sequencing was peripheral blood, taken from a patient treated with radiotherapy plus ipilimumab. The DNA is TGCAGCGTTGAGCCTTTATACTATAACTATGGCTACACCTTC. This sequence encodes CSVEPLYYNYGYTF.